The rows below give T cell receptor beta chains drawn from one sample of a study of CD8 T cells in Susac syndrome. From the immunoSEQ multiplex PCR reads, TCRdb called clonotypes with MiXCR, one entry per CDR3 protein. The sample lists approximately 190,000 distinct CDR3 sequences, roughly 96% occurring once. Sequencing was performed on CD4+ T cells from PBMCs. The origin of the receptors is a human donor with multiple sclerosis. Each CDR3 is given with its conserved first and last residue. A D gene is named only where the DNA matches it firmly. Rows give clone size only sometimes, using once, few, many, or a class for an expanded clone.

D gene	V gene	CDR3 length	clone size	J gene	CDR3 DNA	CDR3 protein
.	TRBV29-1	14	once	TRBJ2-1	TGCAGCGTAGCTGACATCGAAAACTACAATGAGCAGTTCTTC	CSVADIENYNEQFF
TRBD2	TRBV20-1	15	.	TRBJ2-1	TGCAGTGCCAGGTCCAACACGGGGGGGTACAATGAGCAGTTCTTC	CSARSNTGGYNEQFF
TRBD1	TRBV29-1	14	.	TRBJ2-3	TGCAGCGAAGAGGACAGGGAAAACACAGATACGCAGTATTTT	CSEEDRENTDTQYF
.	TRBV19	12	.	TRBJ1-2	TGTGCCAGTAGGTTCGGGAACTATGGCTACACCTTC	CASRFGNYGYTF
.	TRBV15	14	.	TRBJ2-3	TGTGCAACACTCCTAGGAGGGGGTTTGGATACGCAGTATTTT	CATLLGGGLDTQYF
TRBD1	TRBV20-1	16	.	TRBJ1-1	TGCAGTGCTAGAGATCTAGGGGACAGCCTTTACACTGAAGCTTTCTTT	CSARDLGDSLYTEAFF
.	TRBV2	14	.	TRBJ2-5	TGTGCCAGCAGTGGGAGATCTCGCCGGGAGACCCAGTACTTC	CASSGRSRRETQYF
.	TRBV12-3/TRBV12-4	12	.	TRBJ1-6	TGTGCCAGCAGTACCCTAAATTCACCCCTCCACTTT	CASSTLNSPLHF
TRBD2	TRBV11-2	18	.	TRBJ2-3	TGTGCCAGCAGCTTAGGGGCCGCGGCTAGCGGGCACACAGATACGCAGTATTTT	CASSLGAAASGHTDTQYF
.	TRBV29-1	10	few	TRBJ2-3	TGCAGCGCCGGCACAGATACGCAGTATTTT	CSAGTDTQYF
.	TRBV28	13	.	TRBJ2-5	TGTGCCAGCAGCCAGGAGGGGCGAGAGACCCAGTACTTC	CASSQEGRETQYF
TRBD1	TRBV2	14	.	TRBJ1-2	TGTGCCAGCAGTGCCCGGGGACAGGTCTTGGGCTACACCTTC	CASSARGQVLGYTF
.	TRBV20-1	10	.	TRBJ2-1	TGCAGTGCTAGCACAGATCAGCAGTTCTTC	CSASTDQQFF
.	TRBV30	15	.	TRBJ1-6	TGTGCCTCACTACGGGGGGTAGAAGCGGGTTCACCCCTCCACTTT	CASLRGVEAGSPLHF
.	TRBV29-1	15	.	TRBJ2-3	TGCAGCGGGGCCTTGTTTGCCGTAGGGACAGATACGCAGTATTTT	CSGALFAVGTDTQYF
.	TRBV12-3/TRBV12-4	11	.	TRBJ2-3	TGTGCCAGCAGTAAACTGGATACGCAGTATTTT	CASSKLDTQYF
.	TRBV7-9	16	.	TRBJ1-5	TGTGCCAGCAGCCTAGCAACCCTTTATAGCAATCAGCCCCAGCATTTT	CASSLATLYSNQPQHF
TRBD2	TRBV5-1	15	.	TRBJ2-3	TGCGCCAGCAGCCTTAGCGGGGCGAGCACAGATACGCAGTATTTT	CASSLSGASTDTQYF
.	TRBV15	14	.	TRBJ2-5	TGTGCCACCAGCAGAGATATGGCTAGTGCGACCCAGTACTTC	CATSRDMASATQYF
TRBD1	TRBV4-1	14	.	TRBJ2-2	TGCGCCAGCAGCCTACAGGGGTCCAACGGGGAGCTGTTTTTT	CASSLQGSNGELFF
TRBD2	TRBV20-1	14	.	TRBJ2-7	TGCAGTGCTCTAGCGGGGGCCCCCTCCTACGAGCAGTACTTC	CSALAGAPSYEQYF
.	TRBV27	13	.	TRBJ2-5	TGTGCCAGCAGTTTATCGGGAGGTGGGACCCAGTACTTC	CASSLSGGGTQYF
.	TRBV29-1	16	.	TRBJ1-2	TGCAGCGTTGGGCATTATGGACAGCCCTCTCCCTATGGCTACACCTTC	CSVGHYGQPSPYGYTF
.	TRBV27	15	once	TRBJ2-1	TGTGCCAGCAGGACTGCCTCGAGCTCCTACAATGAGCAGTTCTTC	CASRTASSSYNEQFF
.	TRBV10-2	13	.	TRBJ1-2	TGCGCCAGCAGTGACAACAACCTCTATGGCTACACCTTC	CASSDNNLYGYTF
.	TRBV7-9	14	.	TRBJ2-7	TGTGCCAGCAGCTTCAATACGTACGCCTACGAGCAGTACTTC	CASSFNTYAYEQYF
.	TRBV7-2	14	.	TRBJ1-5	TGTGCCAGCAGCTCCCGACAGGGCAATCAGCCCCAGCATTTT	CASSSRQGNQPQHF
.	TRBV12-3/TRBV12-4	15	.	TRBJ2-1	TGTGCCAGCGGGGGTGGGGGGAGGTTGATCGATGAGCAGTTCTTC	CASGGGGRLIDEQFF
.	TRBV6-5	16	.	TRBJ1-1	TGTGCCAGCAGTTACGGCAGGGACATCGGGAACACTGAAGCTTTCTTT	CASSYGRDIGNTEAFF
TRBD1	TRBV20-1	14	once	TRBJ2-3	TGCAGTGCTAGAAGGGGGACAGGGGGGGATACGCAGTATTTT	CSARRGTGGDTQYF
.	TRBV29-1	12	.	TRBJ1-5	TGCAGCGCTTACAGGGAAGGACAGCCCCAGCATTTT	CSAYREGQPQHF
.	TRBV5-1	14	.	TRBJ2-7	TGCGCCAGCAGCTTGGTCCCCGGTTCCGACGAGCAGTACTTC	CASSLVPGSDEQYF
.	TRBV27	15	once	TRBJ1-1	TGTGCCAGCAGTTCATCCGGGACACCGAACACTGAAGCTTTCTTT	CASSSSGTPNTEAFF
TRBD2	TRBV3-1	14	.	TRBJ2-1	TGTGCCAGCAGCCCGGGACTAGTCTCCAATGAGCAGTTCTTC	CASSPGLVSNEQFF
TRBD1	TRBV7-9	17	.	TRBJ1-1	TGTGCCAGCAGCCACACCCGACAGGGCCAGCCGGGGACTGAAGCTTTCTTT	CASSHTRQGQPGTEAFF